This passage covers 14 T cell receptor beta chains from one sample sequenced in a study of PD-L1 blockade in urothelial cancer. Time point denoted: pretreatment peripheral blood. Measured with immunoSEQ multiplex PCR; TCRdb has only the in-frame clones, and not every one. The table includes some 53,000 clones, roughly 80% detected once. Material: PBMCs, obtained around atezolizumab (anti-PD-L1) treatment. Source of these receptors: a man aged 65 to 79 with urothelial cancer.

This clone showed up just a few times. This sequence joins TRBV7-9 and TRBJ1-3; 7 bases map to TRBD1. Germline CDR1 and CDR2: SEHNR and FQNEAQ (reference sequence). This CDR3 contains 15 residues. Trimming cost V 2 bases and J 4 bases; bases outside gene matches: 5. This CDR3 is CASSLRQGQGNTIYF. For the CDR3, the DNA is TGTGCCAGCAGCTTAAGACAGGGTCAAGGAAACACCATATATTTT.

The J gene is TRBJ2-2, the V gene TRBV14, with a tentative D call TRBD1 (5 bases). The V end was cut by 10 bases, the J end by 0 bases, with 18 bases between. The germline V gene encodes CDR1 SGHDN and CDR2 FVKESK. The length of the CDR3 is 16 residues. The chain's CDR3 is CAILLKQESNTGELFF. The CDR3 DNA reads as TGTGCCATCCTTTTGAAACAGGAGTCGAACACCGGGGAGCTGTTTTTT.

This clone was picked up a small number of times. This sequence joins TRBV11-2 and TRBJ2-5; 9 nucleotides match TRBD2. CDR3 length equals 18 residues. Germline V gene lookup returns CDR1 SGHAT and CDR2 FQNNGV. J lost 5 bases, V lost 5 bases, and 18 bases had no gene match. This chain's CDR3 is CASSPVGPKGLAGETQYF. Written as DNA, the CDR3 is TGTGCCAGCAGCCCCGTAGGACCAAAGGGACTAGCCGGGGAGACCCAGTACTTC.

The V gene is TRBV4-1, the J gene TRBJ2-7, with 7 bases aligning to TRBD1. CDR3 length: 17 residues. J was trimmed by 2 bases and V by 4 bases; bases with no gene match: 14. The germline CDR1 and CDR2 sequences are MGHRA and YSYEKL. CDR3 region: CASSRSVTGTVTYEQYF. The DNA for the CDR3 is TGCGCCAGCAGCCGAAGTGTGACCGGGACAGTGACCTACGAGCAGTACTTC.

CDR3 protein: CASSPWTGGNSPLHF. CDR3 coding DNA: TGTGCCAGCAGCCCTTGGACAGGGGGCAATTCACCCCTCCACTTT. The chain combines TRBV7-2 with TRBJ1-6, with TRBD1 matching over 11 bases. V dropped 5 bases and J dropped 7; count of bases not matched to a gene: 4. CDR1 SGHTA and CDR2 FQGNSA come from the germline V gene. The length of the CDR3 is 15 residues.

The genes are TRBV6-4 and TRBJ2-3, with TRBD1 matching over 7 bases. CDR3 length: 14 residues. J lost 8 bases, V lost 4 bases, and 9 bases had no gene match. CDR1 and CDR2 (germline): MRHNA, SNTAGT. As DNA, the CDR3 is TGTGCCAGCAGTGCCAATACAGGGGTCGGTACGCAGTATTTT. Its translation: CASSANTGVGTQYF.

The rearrangement uses TRBV2 and TRBJ1-4; D not certain. V gave up 0 bases and J gave up 10 bases, with 6 bases separating them. The CDR3 contains 12 residues. Germline CDR1 SNHLY, CDR2 FYNNEI. Here the CDR3 reads CASSEARGKLFF. Written as DNA, the CDR3 is TGTGCCAGCAGTGAAGCACGCGGAAAACTGTTTTTT.

This clone was picked up a small number of times. The chain employs TRBV5-1 and TRBJ1-1; possible D gene TRBD1, 6 bases. Trimming cost V 0 bases and J 5 bases, with 14 bases left between them. The CDR3 has 15 residues. Per the germline V gene, CDR1 is SGHRS and CDR2 is YFSETQ. The CDR3: CASSLEGEGWTEAFF. DNA for the CDR3: TGCGCCAGCAGCTTGGAGGGGGAGGGCTGGACTGAAGCTTTCTTT.

The chain links TRBV2 to TRBJ1-2; D might be TRBD1 (6 bases). The CDR3 runs to 14 residues. Germline CDR1 and CDR2: SNHLY and FYNNEI. V gave up 7 bases and J gave up 0 bases, with 12 bases separating them. Written as DNA, the CDR3 is TGTGCCAGCAAAGGACAGTTAGCTAACTATGGCTACACCTTC. Translated, it gives CASKGQLANYGYTF.

The V and J genes are TRBV28 and TRBJ2-7; 7 bases fit TRBD1. Germline V gene lookup returns CDR1 MDHEN and CDR2 SYDVKM. This CDR3 comprises 16 residues. With 7 bases clipped from V and 3 bases from J, the junction kept 15 bases outside the gene matches. CDR3 nucleotide sequence: TGTGCCAGCACCCCGAGAGGGGGCAGAGTAGGCTACGAGCAGTACTTC. Translating it yields CASTPRGGRVGYEQYF.

The chain carries TRBV18 and TRBJ1-2; D is unresolved. Between the trimmed V and J ends, which lost 2 bases and 0 bases, there was a span of 10 bases. CDR1 is KGHSH, CDR2 LQKENI, per germline. This CDR3 has 15 amino acids. CDR3 residues: CASSPEYPPNYGYTF. CDR3 coding DNA: TGTGCCAGCTCACCAGAGTACCCCCCTAACTATGGCTACACCTTC.

The chain employs TRBV6-6 and TRBJ2-7, with a weak D call TRBD2 (5 bases). CDR1 and CDR2 from the germline V gene are MNHNY and SVGAGI (reference sequence). Deletions cut 8 bases from V and 0 bases from J, with 8 bases between. This CDR3 is 12 amino acids long. CDR3 in DNA: TGTGCCAGCGGACTGAGCTCCTACGAGCAGTACTTC. It is translated as CASGLSSYEQYF.

This clone has only one observation. This rearrangement joins TRBV7-9 to TRBJ2-2; 8 bases are a match to TRBD2. Germline assignment: CDR1 SEHNR and CDR2 FQNEAQ (reference sequence). This CDR3 has 18 amino acids. V trimming: 2 bases; J trimming: 4 bases; junction bases outside the gene matches: 12. The CDR3 region is CASSLSPGGQEGTGELFF. The CDR3 coding sequence is TGTGCCAGCAGCTTATCACCGGGAGGGCAAGAGGGCACCGGGGAGCTGTTTTTT.

The chain links TRBV7-3 to TRBJ1-1; no clear D gene. The CDR3 is 13 residues long. Germline V lookup: CDR1 SGHTA, CDR2 FQGTGA. V lost 4 bases, J lost 2 bases, and 8 bases lay in between. DNA of the CDR3: TGTGCCAGCAGCTCCTATTATAACACTGAAGCTTTCTTT. Translation gives CASSSYYNTEAFF.